This T cell receptor beta chain stems from a study of OX40 agonist ivuxolimab in advanced cancers. At the level of the study: At doses from 0.01 to 10 mg/kg, patients were given intravenous ivuxolimab every 2 weeks. Hepatocellular carcinoma, melanoma, renal cell or head and neck cancer was diagnosed in the dose-escalation patients.

Sequenced by immunoSEQ multiplex PCR; TCRdb stores in-frame clones only, minus some. The sample shows around 99,000 clones, approximately 90% of them seen only once. Concerning this clone itself: Its specificity is not known.

The CDR3 length is 13 residues. The V and J ends lost 1 base and 4 bases respectively, with 8 bases between them. From germline, CDR1 is MNHNS and CDR2 SASEGT. General study points: Also showing low normalized T-cell clonal expansion were some of the nonresponders.

This clonotype was sampled from an adult with an advanced solid tumor such as melanoma, head and neck, liver or kidney cancer. V and J are TRBV6-1 and TRBJ2-7, with unresolved D. This specimen consisted of CD4+ or CD8+ T cells sorted from blood, obtained in a trial of the OX40 agonist ivuxolimab. The CDR3 spells CASSEVGRYEQYF. In nucleotides, the CDR3 is TGTGCCAGCAGTGAAGTAGGTCGGTACGAGCAGTACTTC.